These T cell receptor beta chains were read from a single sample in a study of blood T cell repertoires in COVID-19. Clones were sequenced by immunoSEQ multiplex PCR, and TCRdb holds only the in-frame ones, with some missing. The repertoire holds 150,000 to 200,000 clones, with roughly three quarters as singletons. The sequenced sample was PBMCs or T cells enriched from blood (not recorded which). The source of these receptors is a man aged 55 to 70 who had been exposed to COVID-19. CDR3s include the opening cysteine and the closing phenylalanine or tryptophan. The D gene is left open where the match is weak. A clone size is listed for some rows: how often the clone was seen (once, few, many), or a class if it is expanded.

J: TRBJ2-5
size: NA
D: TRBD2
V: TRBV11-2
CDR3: CASSLVAGGGETQYF
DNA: TGTGCCAGCAGCTTAGTTGCGGGAGGCGGTGAGACCCAGTACTTC

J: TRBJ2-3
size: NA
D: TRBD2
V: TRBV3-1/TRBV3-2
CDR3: CASSQEVAGSSQYF
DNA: TGTGCCAGCAGCCAAGAGGTAGCGGGATCATCGCAGTATTTT

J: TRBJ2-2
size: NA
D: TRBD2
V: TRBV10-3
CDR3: CAISEFGEGRTGELFF
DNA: TGTGCCATCAGTGAGTTCGGGGAGGGCCGAACCGGGGAGCTGTTTTTT

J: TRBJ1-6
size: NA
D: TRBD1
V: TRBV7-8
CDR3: CASSPFTGQGIGSGSPLHF
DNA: TGTGCCAGCAGCCCGTTTACCGGACAGGGGATCGGTTCCGGGTCACCCCTCCACTTT

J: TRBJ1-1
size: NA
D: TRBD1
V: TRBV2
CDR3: CASSEGRGRGTEAFF
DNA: TGTGCCAGCAGTGAGGGCAGGGGGCGCGGCACTGAAGCTTTCTTT

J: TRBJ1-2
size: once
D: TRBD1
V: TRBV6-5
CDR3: CASSPSTGGGYTF
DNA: TGTGCCAGCAGTCCTTCGACAGGGGGCGGCTACACCTTC

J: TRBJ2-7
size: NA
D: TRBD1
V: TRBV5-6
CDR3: CASSRGTGRDEQYF
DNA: TGTGCCAGCAGCCGAGGGACAGGGCGGGACGAGCAGTACTTC

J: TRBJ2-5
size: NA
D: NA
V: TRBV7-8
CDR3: CASSPRTGLSETQYF
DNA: TGTGCCAGCAGCCCCCGGACGGGGTTAAGTGAGACCCAGTACTTC

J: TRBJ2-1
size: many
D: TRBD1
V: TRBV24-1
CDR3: CATSAPDRAPYNEQFF
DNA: TGTGCCACCAGTGCCCCCGACAGGGCACCCTACAATGAGCAGTTCTTC

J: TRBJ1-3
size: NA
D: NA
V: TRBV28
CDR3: CASSPSHDRLGGNTIYF
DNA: TGTGCCAGCAGTCCTTCCCACGACAGGCTAGGTGGAAACACCATATATTTT

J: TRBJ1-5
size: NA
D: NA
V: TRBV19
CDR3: CASIEGGYSNQPQHF
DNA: TGTGCCAGTATAGAAGGGGGTTATAGCAATCAGCCCCAGCATTTT